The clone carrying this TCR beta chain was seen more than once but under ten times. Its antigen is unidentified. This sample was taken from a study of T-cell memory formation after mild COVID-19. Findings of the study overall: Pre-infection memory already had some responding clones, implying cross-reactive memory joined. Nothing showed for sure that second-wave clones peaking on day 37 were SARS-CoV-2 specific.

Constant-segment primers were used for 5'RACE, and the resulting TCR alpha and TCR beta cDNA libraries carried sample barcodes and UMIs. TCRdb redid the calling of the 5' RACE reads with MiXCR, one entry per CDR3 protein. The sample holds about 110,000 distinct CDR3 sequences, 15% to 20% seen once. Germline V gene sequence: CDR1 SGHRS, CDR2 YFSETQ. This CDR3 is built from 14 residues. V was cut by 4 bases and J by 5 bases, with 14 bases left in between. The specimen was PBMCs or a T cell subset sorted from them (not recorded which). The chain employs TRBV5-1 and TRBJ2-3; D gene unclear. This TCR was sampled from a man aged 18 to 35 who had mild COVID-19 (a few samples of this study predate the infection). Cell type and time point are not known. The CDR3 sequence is CASSQTPGEDTQYF. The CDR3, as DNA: TGCGCCAGCAGCCAAACCCCCGGTGAAGATACGCAGTATTTT.